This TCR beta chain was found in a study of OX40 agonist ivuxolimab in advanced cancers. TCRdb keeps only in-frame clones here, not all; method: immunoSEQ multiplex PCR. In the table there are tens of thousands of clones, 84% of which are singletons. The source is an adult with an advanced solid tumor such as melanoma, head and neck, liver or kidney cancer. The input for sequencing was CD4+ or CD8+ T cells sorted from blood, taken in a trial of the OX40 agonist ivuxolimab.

The CDR3 loop is CASSGGTGRQETQYF. The CDR3, as DNA: TGTGCCAGTAGTGGCGGGACAGGGCGACAAGAGACCCAGTACTTC. The V call is TRBV19, the J call TRBJ2-5; TRBD1 matches 9 bases. Germline CDR1 reads LNHDA; CDR2 reads SQIVND (reference sequence). The CDR3 sequence is 15 residues long. Losses at the gene ends were 5 bases for V and 2 bases for J; bases not matched to a gene: 6.